This T cell receptor beta chain was obtained from a study of T cell changes during pregnancy in multiple sclerosis (dated by TCRdb to between 2019 and 2020). As for the study more broadly: Changes in the T cell repertoire over the course of pregnancy were examined in this study in women with multiple sclerosis.

Regarding this clone: Its target antigen remains unknown. The record has no base qualities; no much larger clone is one base away.

CDR1 and CDR2 are read off the germline V gene (reference sequence) as LNHDA and SQIVND. Compared with germline, V lacks 3 bases and J lacks 8 bases; bases without a gene match: 3. From its cysteine to its phenylalanine, the CDR3 spans 13 amino acids. Only the CDR3 DNA is retained, 39 bases long and in frame from the first base. The library came from the immunoSEQ multiplex PCR assay. TCRdb stores this immuneACCESS table with in-frame sequences only. Part of the clones is absent; in the studies checked, under half of the shortfall reflects unresolved V genes, and no reason is known for the rest. The sample table lists about 36,000 clones, about nine tenths of them with a count of one. The ten largest clones capture 0.47% of the sample.

The sample here was CD4+ T cells from peripheral blood mononuclear cells, taken in the second trimester of pregnancy. The sequence joins TRBV19 to TRBJ2-2; 7 central bases correspond to TRBD2. The sequence came from a female donor in good health, enrolled as a control in a pregnancy study. The CDR3 amino acid sequence is: CASSIGGGGELFF. The sequenced DNA: TGTGCCAGTAGTATTGGCGGGGGAGGGGAGCTGTTTTTT.